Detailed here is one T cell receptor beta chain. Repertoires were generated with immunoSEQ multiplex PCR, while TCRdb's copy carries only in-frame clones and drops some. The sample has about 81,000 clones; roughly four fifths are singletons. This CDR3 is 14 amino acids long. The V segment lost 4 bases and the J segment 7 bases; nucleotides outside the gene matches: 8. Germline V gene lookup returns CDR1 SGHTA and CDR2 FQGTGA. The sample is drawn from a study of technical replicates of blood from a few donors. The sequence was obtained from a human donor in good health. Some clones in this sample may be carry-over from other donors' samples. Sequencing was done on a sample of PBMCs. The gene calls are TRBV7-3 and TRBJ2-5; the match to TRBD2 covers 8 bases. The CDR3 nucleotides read TGTGCCAGCAGCTCTGTAGGGGCGGGGGGGACCCAGTACTTC. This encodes CASSSVGAGGTQYF.